Presented here are 27 T cell receptor beta chains from one specimen sequenced in a study of shared clonotypes between healthy human individuals. The method was immunoSEQ multiplex PCR; TCRdb's version includes in-frame clones alone and lacks a portion of them. The data show about 2.3 million clones, 93% seen once. The sample was naive CD4+ T cells from PBMCs. The subset: CD45RA+ positively selected. Receptor source: a man aged 18 to 30 in good health. Some clones in this sample may be carry-over from other donors' samples.

V gene TRBV29-1 combines with J gene TRBJ1-3; possibly TRBD1 for D (5 bases). The CDR3 runs to 12 residues. V was cut by 4 bases and J by 2 bases, with 6 bases left in between. CDR1 and CDR2 (germline): SQVTM, ANQGSEA. CDR3 loop: CSVGTTGNTIYF. In DNA form, the CDR3 reads TGCAGCGTTGGGACAACTGGAAACACCATATATTTT.

This clone was seen only once. Other nucleotide sequences from this sample produce the same CDR3. The chain has TRBV4-1 and TRBJ1-5, with 7 bases lining up with TRBD1. Germline-derived CDR1 and CDR2 are MGHRA and YSYEKL. V lost 1 base to trimming and J lost 2 bases; unmatched junction nucleotides: 2. The CDR3 contains 15 residues. The CDR3 DNA sequence: TGCGCCAGCAGCCAAGGACAGGGTGGCAATCAGCCCCAGCATTTT. Its translation is CASSQGQGGNQPQHF.

The V and J genes are TRBV5-1 and TRBJ2-1; the match to TRBD1 covers 10 bases. This CDR3 is 17 amino acids long. The junction had 10 bases not matched to a gene; V was cut back by 0 bases and J by 7 bases. Germline loops: CDR1 SGHRS, CDR2 YFSETQ. CDR3 sequence reads: CASSLVPTGGVVNEQFF. The DNA of the CDR3 is TGCGCCAGCAGCTTGGTACCGACAGGGGGCGTTGTAAATGAGCAGTTCTTC.

The chain carries TRBV28 and TRBJ2-3; D not certain. Germline V CDR1 and CDR2: MDHEN, SYDVKM. The CDR3 loop spans 12 amino acids. The V gene lost 7 bases and the J gene lost 3 bases, with 8 bases spanning the gap. The CDR3 DNA sequence: TGTGCCAGCACCACCGGGACAGATACGCAGTATTTT. This sequence encodes CASTTGTDTQYF.

The rearrangement uses TRBV5-1 and TRBJ2-2; D is ambiguous. Trimming removed 1 base at V and 1 base at J, with 5 bases between. From germline, CDR1 is SGHRS and CDR2 YFSETQ. The CDR3 length is 14 residues. The CDR3 DNA sequence: TGCGCCAGCAGCTTGATCTGGAACACCGGGGAGCTGTTTTTT. This translates into CASSLIWNTGELFF.

The CDR3 loop is CASSLLPRQGRDPGELFF. Written as DNA, the CDR3 is TGTGCCAGCAGCTTGTTACCTCGACAGGGCCGTGACCCCGGGGAGCTGTTTTTT. V gene TRBV5-5 combines with J gene TRBJ2-2; 7 nucleotides line up with TRBD1. Trimming cost V 1 base and J 6 bases; bases outside gene matches: 15. The germline gives CDR1 SGHKS, CDR2 YYEKEE (reference sequence). The CDR3 loop spans 18 amino acids.

The CDR3 loop is CASSPGTPPNYGYTF. The CDR3 DNA reads TGTGCCAGCTCACCTGGGACACCCCCTAACTATGGCTACACCTTC. The J gene is TRBJ1-2, the V gene TRBV18; D possibly corresponds to TRBD1 (6 bases). The germline V gene has CDR1 KGHSH and CDR2 LQKENI. CDR3 size: 15 residues. Trimming took 3 bases from V and 0 from J, leaving 11 bases between them. Full variable domain (outside the CDR3, taken from reference TRBV18 and TRBJ1-2): NAGVMQNPRHLVRRRGQEARLRCSPMKGHSHVYWYRQLPEEGLKFMVYLQKENIIDESGMPKERFSAEFPKEGPSILRIQQVVRGDSAAYFCASSPGTPPNYGYTFGSGTRLTVV.

The chain employs TRBV6-1 and TRBJ2-7, with D tentatively TRBD2 (6 bases). The length of the CDR3 is 17 residues. Germline CDR1 MNHNS, CDR2 SASEGT. V was clipped by 4 bases and J by 3 bases, with 22 bases between them. CDR3 residues: CASSGAAWGRESYEQYF. As DNA, the CDR3 is TGTGCCAGCAGTGGGGCCGCGTGGGGACGGGAGAGCTACGAGCAGTACTTC.

The chain carries TRBV18 and TRBJ1-1; D not resolved. This CDR3 region has 16 residues. CDR1 and CDR2 from the germline V gene are KGHSH and LQKENI. The V gene lost 0 bases and the J gene lost 4 bases, with 15 bases spanning the gap. Here the CDR3 DNA reads TGTGCCAGCTCACCACCGGGGTCGGATTGGGGCACTGAAGCTTTCTTT. Amino acids: CASSPPGSDWGTEAFF.

The rearrangement joins TRBV7-2 to TRBJ2-3; unclear D gene. The CDR3 length is 12 residues. Germline V gene lookup returns CDR1 SGHTA and CDR2 FQGNSA. Trimming cost V 5 bases and J 5 bases, with 8 bases left between them. The CDR3 sequence: CASSISRDTQYF. The DNA for the CDR3 is TGTGCCAGCAGCATCTCAAGAGATACGCAGTATTTT.

A single count supports this clone. The sample carries other DNA sequences with the same CDR3. The chain joins TRBV20-1 to TRBJ2-1, with no clear D. Per the germline V gene, CDR1 is DFQATT and CDR2 is SNEGSKA (reference sequence). Between the trimmed V and J ends, which lost 6 bases and 7 bases, there was a span of 7 bases. The CDR3 is 10 amino acids. CDR3 coding DNA: TGCAGTGCAGTCCGGAATGAGCAGTTCTTC. Translated, it gives CSAVRNEQFF.

The J gene is TRBJ2-2, the V gene TRBV19, with D hard to call. There are 16 residues in the CDR3. Germline-derived CDR1 and CDR2 are LNHDA and SQIVND (reference sequence). V was clipped by 1 base and J by 1 base, with 10 bases between them. The CDR3 protein is CASSIVSSLNTGELFF. In DNA form, the CDR3 reads TGTGCCAGTAGTATAGTCTCCAGCTTGAACACCGGGGAGCTGTTTTTT.

Written as DNA, the CDR3 is TGTGCCAGCACCTCATTTGGCTCTCGGAGATCGGCTTTCTTT. It translates to CASTSFGSRRSAFF. The chain is built from TRBV6-5 and TRBJ1-1, with unresolved D. The CDR3 contains 14 residues. CDR1 and CDR2 from the germline V gene are MNHEY and SVGAGI. V gave up 7 bases and J gave up 11 bases, with 23 bases separating them.

The CDR3 protein is CSGQEETQYF. In nucleotides, the CDR3 is TGCAGCGGCCAAGAAGAGACCCAGTACTTC. This sequence joins TRBV29-1 and TRBJ2-5; no reliable D call. V lost 7 bases and J lost 3, with 6 bases in between. The CDR3 loop spans 10 amino acids. Germline CDR1 reads SQVTM; CDR2 reads ANQGSEA.

This clone has a single count. The chain couples TRBV6-1 to TRBJ1-2, with 7 positions matching TRBD1. This CDR3 contains 13 residues. Trimming cost V 8 bases and J 6 bases; bases outside gene matches: 9. Germline CDR1 is MNHNS and CDR2 is SASEGT. CDR3 residues: CASSHQGGHGYTF. CDR3 sequence (DNA): TGTGCCAGCTCACATCAGGGGGGACATGGCTACACCTTC.

The V and J genes are TRBV6-1 and TRBJ2-3, with D perhaps matching TRBD2 (5 bases). The germline V gene encodes CDR1 MNHNS and CDR2 SASEGT. Trimming removed 5 bases at V and 5 bases at J, with 11 bases between. The CDR3 has 13 residues. The CDR3: CASSRLYRDTQYF. The CDR3 DNA follows: TGTGCCAGCAGTAGACTATATAGAGATACGCAGTATTTT.

V usage is TRBV18 and J usage is TRBJ2-2; D remains unclear. The CDR3 extends over 13 amino acids. V was shortened by 1 base and J by 4 bases, with 4 bases between the two germline ends. Germline V gene sequence: CDR1 KGHSH, CDR2 LQKENI. The CDR3 loop reads CASSPQATGELFF. In DNA form, the CDR3 reads TGTGCCAGCTCACCACAGGCCACCGGGGAGCTGTTTTTT.

CDR3 nucleotide sequence: TGTGCCAGCAGCTTAGTGGGACTAGCGTATTCAGATACGCAGTATTTT. Its protein product is CASSLVGLAYSDTQYF. The chain combines TRBV7-2 with TRBJ2-3; 10 bases match TRBD2. V lost 1 base and J lost 4; bases outside the gene matches: 5. CDR1 is SGHTA, CDR2 FQGNSA, per germline. CDR3 length equals 16 residues.

The chain uses TRBV5-4 and TRBJ2-1, with D unclear. CDR1 is SGHNT, CDR2 YYREEE, per germline (reference sequence). Trimming took 0 bases from V and 10 from J, leaving 11 bases between them. The CDR3 has 13 residues. CDR3 bases: TGTGCCAGCAGCTTGGCCAAAGGGCGGGAGCAGTTCTTC. Translating it yields CASSLAKGREQFF.

The J gene is TRBJ2-5, the V gene TRBV5-1; a weak D match, TRBD2 (5 bases). Between the trimmed V and J ends, which lost 0 bases and 2 bases, there was a span of 8 bases. Germline V gives CDR1 SGHRS, CDR2 YFSETQ. The CDR3 consists of 14 residues. CDR3 DNA sequence: TGCGCCAGCAGCTTGGTCGGGAAACAAGAGACCCAGTACTTC. It specifies CASSLVGKQETQYF. The full variable domain, rest sourced from reference TRBV5-1 and TRBJ2-5, is KAGVTQTPRYLIKTRGQQVTLSCSPISGHRSVSWYQQTPGQGLQFLFEYFSETQRNKGNFPGRFSGRQFSNSRSEMNVSTLELGDSALYLCASSLVGKQETQYFGPGTRLLVL.

The chain uses TRBV29-1 and TRBJ2-7; 7 bases fit TRBD2. There are 13 residues in the CDR3. Germline CDR1 and CDR2: SQVTM and ANQGSEA. Trimming at V came to 4 bases and at J to 0 bases, leaving 3 bases not matched to a gene. The CDR3 DNA follows: TGCAGCGTTGTGGGGGGGTACTCCTACGAGCAGTACTTC. The encoded protein is CSVVGGYSYEQYF.

This chain joins TRBV4-3 and TRBJ2-1, with 7 bases that match TRBD1. This CDR3 comprises 14 residues. The V segment lost 0 bases and the J segment 9 bases; nucleotides outside the gene matches: 5. Germline V gene lookup returns CDR1 LGHNA and CDR2 YSLEER. This CDR3 is CASSQDKGAAEQFF. CDR3 sequence (DNA): TGCGCCAGCAGCCAAGATAAGGGGGCGGCTGAGCAGTTCTTC.

As concerns this clone: A junction boundary mismatches the germline segment, possibly from a read error. The chain couples TRBV7-3 to TRBJ2-1; a weak D match, TRBD1 (8 bases). This CDR3 spans 16 amino acids. Germline V lookup: CDR1 SGHTA, CDR2 FQGTGA. The CDR3 is CASSRTGGDPYTEQFF. The CDR3 region has the DNA TGTGCCAGCAGCCGTACAGGGGGGGACCCCTACACTGAGCAGTTCTTC.

This clone was recorded only once. Other DNA sequences from this sample encode an identical CDR3 as well. The rearrangement links TRBV7-3 to TRBJ2-1, with D possibly TRBD2 on 5 matching bases. The CDR3 extends over 13 amino acids. The germline gives CDR1 SGHTA, CDR2 FQGTGA. The ends were cut back, 2 bases at V and 7 bases at J, with 9 bases in the middle. The CDR3 coding sequence is TGTGCCAGCAGCTTATCCCCGGGAAATGAGCAGTTCTTC. This sequence encodes CASSLSPGNEQFF.

V gene TRBV23-1 combines with J gene TRBJ2-7; the match to TRBD2 covers 8 bases. TRBV23-1 is labeled an ORF, and its function is uncertain. V dropped 9 bases and J dropped 4; count of bases not matched to a gene: 11. This CDR3 comprises 14 residues. The CDR3 spells CARRPGLGLYEQYF. The CDR3 bases are TGCGCCAGGAGGCCGGGACTAGGCCTTTACGAGCAGTACTTC.

This chain uses TRBV27 with TRBJ1-6; the D gene is possibly TRBD1 (6 bases). The CDR3 length is 15 residues. The V end lost 2 bases, the J end lost 11 bases, and 16 bases lay between the germline ends. Germline V gene data show CDR1 as MNHEY and CDR2 as SMNVEV (reference sequence). For the CDR3, the DNA is TGTGCCAGCAGTTTAGCTTCAGGGGTCCGGGCACCCCTCCACTTT. This gives the protein CASSLASGVRAPLHF.

This clone was recorded only once. The chain couples TRBV15 to TRBJ1-4, with D unresolved. The V end was cut by 1 base, the J end by 6 bases, with 6 bases between. CDR1 is LNHNV, CDR2 YYDKDF, per germline (reference sequence). This CDR3 contains 13 residues. The CDR3 is CATSRGSYEKLFF. CDR3 DNA: TGTGCCACCAGCAGAGGTTCTTATGAAAAACTGTTTTTT.